This is a list of T cell receptor beta chains from one sample in a study of CD8+ T cells in alopecia areata. Method: immunoSEQ multiplex PCR; TCRdb's copy keeps in-frame clones and lacks some. The sample has fewer than 200,000 clones; over 50% are singletons. Sequenced here: CD4+ T cells sorted from blood, sampled at week 0. These receptors originate from a human donor with alopecia areata. CDR3s include the opening cysteine and the closing phenylalanine or tryptophan.

j_gene	v_gene	len	CDR3aa
TRBJ1-4	TRBV29-1	15	CSVGGQGGINEKLFF
TRBJ2-1	TRBV2	15	CASRADRVGYNEQFF
TRBJ1-2	TRBV30	15	CAWNRQGARDYGYTF
TRBJ2-5	TRBV2	11	CASRMGETQYF
TRBJ2-7	TRBV7-2	13	CASSLTGTGGQYF
TRBJ2-7	TRBV6-1	11	CASSVSYEQYF
TRBJ2-5	TRBV30	15	CAWRSGTGWGETQYF
TRBJ1-5	TRBV10-2	18	CASSDSQVLGSDNQPQHF
TRBJ2-4	TRBV30	14	CAWSIMDLVNIQYF
TRBJ2-5	TRBV5-1	14	CASSLALGGETQYF
TRBJ1-1	TRBV18	13	CASSPRENTEAFF
TRBJ2-1	TRBV4-2	15	CAKGGAPPFYNEQFF
TRBJ1-2	TRBV19	16	CASKGRGQGIFEGYTF
TRBJ1-1	TRBV10-2	16	CASSDRVLGGNTEAFF
TRBJ1-2	TRBV5-6	11	CASSFMDGYTF
TRBJ1-1	TRBV9	16	CASSPRGQGRNTEAFF